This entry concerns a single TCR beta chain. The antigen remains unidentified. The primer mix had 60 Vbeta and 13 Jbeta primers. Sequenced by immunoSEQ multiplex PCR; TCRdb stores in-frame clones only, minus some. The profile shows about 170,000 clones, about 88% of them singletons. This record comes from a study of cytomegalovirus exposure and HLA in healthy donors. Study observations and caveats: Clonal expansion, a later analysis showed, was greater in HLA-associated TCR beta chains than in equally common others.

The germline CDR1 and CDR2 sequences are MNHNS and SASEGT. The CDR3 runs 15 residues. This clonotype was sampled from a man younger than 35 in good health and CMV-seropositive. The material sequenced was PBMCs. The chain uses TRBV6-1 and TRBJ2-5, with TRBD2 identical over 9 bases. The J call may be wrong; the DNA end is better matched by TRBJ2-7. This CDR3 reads CASSELAGTSYEQYF. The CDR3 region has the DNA TGTGCCAGCAGTGAACTAGCGGGGACCTCCTACGAGCAGTACTTC.